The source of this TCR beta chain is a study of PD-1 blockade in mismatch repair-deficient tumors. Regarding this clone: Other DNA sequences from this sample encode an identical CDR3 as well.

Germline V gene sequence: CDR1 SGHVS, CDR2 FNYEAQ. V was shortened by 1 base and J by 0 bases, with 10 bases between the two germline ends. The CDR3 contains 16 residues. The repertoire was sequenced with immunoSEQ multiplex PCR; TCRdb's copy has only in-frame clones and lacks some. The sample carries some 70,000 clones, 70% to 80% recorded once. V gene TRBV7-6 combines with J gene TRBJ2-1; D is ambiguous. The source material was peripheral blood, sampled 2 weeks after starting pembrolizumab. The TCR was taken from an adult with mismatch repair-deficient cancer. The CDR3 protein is CASSLEGGSSYNEQFF. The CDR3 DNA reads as TGTGCCAGCAGCTTAGAGGGCGGATCCTCCTACAATGAGCAGTTCTTC.